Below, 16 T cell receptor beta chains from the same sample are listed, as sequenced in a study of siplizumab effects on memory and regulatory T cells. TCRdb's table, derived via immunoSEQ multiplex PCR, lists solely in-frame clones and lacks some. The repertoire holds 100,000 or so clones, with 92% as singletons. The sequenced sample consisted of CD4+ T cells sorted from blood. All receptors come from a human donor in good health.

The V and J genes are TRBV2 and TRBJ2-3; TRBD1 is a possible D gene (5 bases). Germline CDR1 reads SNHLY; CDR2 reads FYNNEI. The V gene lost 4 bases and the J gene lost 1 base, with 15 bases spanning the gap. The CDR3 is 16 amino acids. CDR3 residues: CASSVVRGYGTDTQYF. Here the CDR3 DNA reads TGTGCCAGCAGTGTGGTTAGGGGTTACGGCACAGATACGCAGTATTTT.

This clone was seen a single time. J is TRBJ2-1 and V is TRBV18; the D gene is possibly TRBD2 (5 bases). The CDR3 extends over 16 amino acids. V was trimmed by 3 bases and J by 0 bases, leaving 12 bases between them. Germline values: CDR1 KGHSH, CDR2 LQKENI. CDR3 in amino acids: CASSPLAPSSYNEQFF. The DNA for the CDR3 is TGTGCCAGCTCACCCCTAGCCCCGAGCTCCTACAATGAGCAGTTCTTC. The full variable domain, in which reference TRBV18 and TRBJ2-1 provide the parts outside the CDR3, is NAGVMQNPRHLVRRRGQEARLRCSPMKGHSHVYWYRQLPEEGLKFMVYLQKENIIDESGMPKERFSAEFPKEGPSILRIQQVVRGDSAAYFCASSPLAPSSYNEQFFGPGTRLTVL.

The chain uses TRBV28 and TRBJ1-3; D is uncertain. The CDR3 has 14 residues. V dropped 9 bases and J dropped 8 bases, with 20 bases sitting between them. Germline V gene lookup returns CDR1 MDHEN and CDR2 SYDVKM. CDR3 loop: CASVKSQGKYTIYF. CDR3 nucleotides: TGTGCCAGTGTCAAGTCACAAGGGAAGTACACCATATATTTT.

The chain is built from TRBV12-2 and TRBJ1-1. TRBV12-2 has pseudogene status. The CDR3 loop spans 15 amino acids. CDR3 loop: CASRFWRERNTEAFF. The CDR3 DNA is TGTGCAAGTCGCTTTTGGCGGGAGAGGAACACTGAAGCTTTCTTT.

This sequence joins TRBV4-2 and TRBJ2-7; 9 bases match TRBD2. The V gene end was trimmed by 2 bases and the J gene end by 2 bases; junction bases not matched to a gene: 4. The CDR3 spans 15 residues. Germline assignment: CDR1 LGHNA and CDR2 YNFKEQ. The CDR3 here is CASSQRRGGAYEQYF. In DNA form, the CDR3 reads TGTGCCAGCAGCCAAAGGCGGGGGGGGGCCTACGAGCAGTACTTC.

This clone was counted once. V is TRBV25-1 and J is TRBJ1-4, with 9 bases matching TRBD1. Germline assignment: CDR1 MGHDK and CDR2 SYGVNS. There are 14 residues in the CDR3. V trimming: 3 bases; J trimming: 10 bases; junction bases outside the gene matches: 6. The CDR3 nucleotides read TGTGCCAGCAGTGAGGGACAGGGATGGGGAAAACTGTTTTTT. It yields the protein CASSEGQGWGKLFF.

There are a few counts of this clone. CDR3 sequence: CASSFDGSYGYTF. The CDR3 coding sequence is TGCGCCAGCAGCTTCGACGGGAGCTATGGCTACACCTTC. The rearrangement uses TRBV5-1 and TRBJ1-2; the D is unclear. V lost 2 bases and J 4 bases, leaving 9 bases between the germline ends. Germline CDR1 reads SGHRS; CDR2 reads YFSETQ. The CDR3 has 13 amino acids.

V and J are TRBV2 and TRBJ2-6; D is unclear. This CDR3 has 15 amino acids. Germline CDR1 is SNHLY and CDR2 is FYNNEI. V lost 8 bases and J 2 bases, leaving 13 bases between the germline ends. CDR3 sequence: CASERAQAGANVLTF. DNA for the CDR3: TGTGCCAGCGAACGGGCCCAAGCTGGGGCCAACGTCCTGACTTTC.

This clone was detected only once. The CDR3 sequence: CASRSPSSGYNEQFF. CDR3 DNA: TGTGCCAGCAGATCGCCCTCTAGCGGATACAATGAGCAGTTCTTC. This chain links TRBV28 with TRBJ2-1, with TRBD2 matching over 7 bases. Germline CDR1 and CDR2: MDHEN and SYDVKM. The CDR3 is 15 amino acids. With 6 bases clipped from V and 4 bases from J, the junction kept 9 bases outside the gene matches.

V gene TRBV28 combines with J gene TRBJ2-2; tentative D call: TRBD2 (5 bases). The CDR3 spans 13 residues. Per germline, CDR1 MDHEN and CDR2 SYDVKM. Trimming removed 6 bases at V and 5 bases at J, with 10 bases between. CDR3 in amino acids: CASSPGWTGELFF. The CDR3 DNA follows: TGTGCCAGCAGCCCGGGGTGGACCGGGGAGCTGTTTTTT.

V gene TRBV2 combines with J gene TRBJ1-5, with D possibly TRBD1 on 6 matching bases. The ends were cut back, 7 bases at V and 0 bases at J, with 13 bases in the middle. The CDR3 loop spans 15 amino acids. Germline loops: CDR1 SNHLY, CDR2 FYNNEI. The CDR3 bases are TGTGCCAGCACCCGGACAGCAAATAGCAATCAGCCCCAGCATTTT. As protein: CASTRTANSNQPQHF.

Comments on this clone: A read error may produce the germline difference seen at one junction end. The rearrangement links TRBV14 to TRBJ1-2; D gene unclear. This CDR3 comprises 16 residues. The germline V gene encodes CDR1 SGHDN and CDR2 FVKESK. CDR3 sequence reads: CVSSQVGGQVSYGYTF. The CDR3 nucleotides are TGTGTCAGCAGCCAAGTAGGAGGCCAAGTCAGCTATGGCTACACCTTC.

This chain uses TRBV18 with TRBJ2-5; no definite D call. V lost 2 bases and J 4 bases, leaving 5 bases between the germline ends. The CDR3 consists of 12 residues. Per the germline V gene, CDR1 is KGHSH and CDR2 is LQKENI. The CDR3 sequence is CASSPELETQYF. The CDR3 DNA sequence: TGTGCCAGCTCACCAGAATTAGAGACCCAGTACTTC.

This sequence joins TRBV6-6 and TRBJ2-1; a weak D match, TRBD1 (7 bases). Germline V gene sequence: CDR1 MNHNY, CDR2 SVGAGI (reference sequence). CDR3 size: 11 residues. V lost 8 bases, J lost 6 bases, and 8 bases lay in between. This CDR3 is CASQGGNEQFF. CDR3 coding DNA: TGTGCCAGCCAGGGGGGCAATGAGCAGTTCTTC.

CDR3 sequence reads: CASSPPIQSTAMPQHF. The CDR3 bases are TGTGCCAGCAGTCCCCCTATACAGTCTACGGCGATGCCCCAGCATTTT. The chain employs TRBV28 and TRBJ1-5; D unclear. The CDR3 spans 16 residues. Germline V gives CDR1 MDHEN, CDR2 SYDVKM. The V and J ends lost 5 bases and 9 bases respectively, with 23 bases between them.

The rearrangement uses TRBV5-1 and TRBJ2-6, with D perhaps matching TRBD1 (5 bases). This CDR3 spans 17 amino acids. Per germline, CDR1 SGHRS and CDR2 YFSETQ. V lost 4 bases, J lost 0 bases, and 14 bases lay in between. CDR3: CASSGPQDSSGANVLTF. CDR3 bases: TGCGCCAGCAGCGGACCACAGGATAGCTCTGGGGCCAACGTCCTGACTTTC. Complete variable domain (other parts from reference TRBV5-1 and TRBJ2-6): KAGVTQTPRYLIKTRGQQVTLSCSPISGHRSVSWYQQTPGQGLQFLFEYFSETQRNKGNFPGRFSGRQFSNSRSEMNVSTLELGDSALYLCASSGPQDSSGANVLTFGAGSRLTVL.